These 19 T cell receptor beta chains were all obtained from the same sample, sequenced in a study of T cells after yellow fever vaccination. TCRdb passed the 5' RACE reads through MiXCR, listing each CDR3 protein once. Among roughly 500,000 distinct CDR3 sequences, under 25% were seen once, and the ten largest hold approximately 15%. Sequences were derived from PBMCs, sampled 15 days after the yellow fever booster vaccination. The receptors derive from a man aged 30 to 45 who received the YFV17D yellow fever vaccine.

The chain couples TRBV27 to TRBJ1-1, with D possibly being TRBD1 (6 bases). V gave up 4 bases and J gave up 1 base, with 10 bases separating them. This CDR3 comprises 14 residues. Germline V lookup: CDR1 MNHEY, CDR2 SMNVEV (reference sequence). CDR3 protein: CASSYLQGNTEAFF. In nucleotides, the CDR3 is TGTGCCAGCAGTTACCTACAGGGGAACACTGAAGCTTTCTTT.

This clonotype was counted only a few times. V is TRBV7-8 and J is TRBJ2-2; 7 bases fit TRBD1. The junction had 4 bases not matched to a gene; V was cut back by 4 bases and J by 5 bases. CDR1 and CDR2 (germline): SGHVS, FQNEAQ. The CDR3 sequence is 14 residues long. CDR3 bases: TGTGCCAGCAGCTCGACAGGGCGAACCGGGGAGCTGTTTTTT. Its protein product is CASSSTGRTGELFF.

V gene TRBV19 combines with J gene TRBJ1-2; 7 bases fit TRBD1. Germline V CDR1 and CDR2: LNHDA, SQIVND (reference sequence). Losses at the gene ends were 4 bases for V and 4 bases for J; bases not matched to a gene: 6. The CDR3 runs to 14 residues. For the CDR3, the DNA is TGTGCCAGTAGTAGCTTACAGGGGCCCTATGGCTACACCTTC. This sequence encodes CASSSLQGPYGYTF. Based on the CDR3 plus reference TRBV19 and TRBJ1-2, the full variable domain is DGGITQSPKYLFRKEGQNVTLSCEQNLNHDAMYWYRQDPGQGLRLIYYSQIVNDFQKGDIAEGYSVSREKKESFPLTVTSAQKNPTAFYLCASSSLQGPYGYTFGSGTRLTVV.

The chain has TRBV5-1 and TRBJ2-2; TRBD2 agrees at 10 bases. V gave up 5 bases and J gave up 8 bases; unmatched junction bases: 9. Germline CDR1 SGHRS, CDR2 YFSETQ. CDR3 length: 15 residues. The DNA for the CDR3 is TGCGCCAGCAGACGGCGGCTAGCGGGAGATGGGGAGCTGTTTTTT. Translation: CASRRRLAGDGELFF.

This rearrangement joins TRBV6-1 to TRBJ1-4, with 7 positions matching TRBD1. V shed 2 bases and J 6 bases; nucleotides not matched to a gene: 3. This CDR3 has 14 residues. Germline CDR1 MNHNS, CDR2 SASEGT. CDR3 in amino acids: CASSEQGGYEKLFF. CDR3 DNA sequence: TGTGCCAGCAGTGAACAGGGGGGCTATGAAAAACTGTTTTTT.

This chain connects TRBV9 to TRBJ2-1, with D hard to call. The CDR3 length is 13 residues. Between the trimmed V and J ends, which lost 0 bases and 4 bases, there was a span of 5 bases. From germline, CDR1 is SGDLS and CDR2 YYNGEE. The CDR3 is CASSVGEYNEQFF. DNA of the CDR3: TGTGCCAGCAGCGTAGGGGAATACAATGAGCAGTTCTTC.

The chain links TRBV5-1 to TRBJ2-1, with 10 positions matching TRBD1. J lost 7 bases, V lost 2 bases, and 6 bases had no gene match. The length of the CDR3 is 15 residues. The germline CDR1 and CDR2 sequences are SGHRS and YFSETQ. In nucleotides, the CDR3 is TGCGCCAGCAGCTTTGCCGGACAGGGGGTTAATGAGCAGTTCTTC. Its protein product is CASSFAGQGVNEQFF.

This clonotype was recorded a few times. In nucleotides, the CDR3 is TGCGCCAGCAGCTTGGTAGCAGGGGATGACGAGCAGTACTTC. Translated: CASSLVAGDDEQYF. The chain recombines TRBV5-1 with TRBJ2-7, with a possible D match to TRBD1 (6 bases). The CDR3 spans 14 residues. Germline-derived CDR1 and CDR2 are SGHRS and YFSETQ. Deletions cut 0 bases from V and 5 bases from J, with 12 bases between.

The gene calls are TRBV4-3 and TRBJ1-3; D call uncertain. V was pared by 1 base and J by 2 bases, with 12 bases between. CDR3 length: 16 residues. CDR1 LGHNA and CDR2 YSLEER come from the germline V gene. The CDR3 sequence: CASSQGGLFAGNTIYF. DNA for the CDR3: TGCGCCAGCAGCCAAGGAGGTCTTTTCGCTGGAAACACCATATATTTT.

This chain connects TRBV5-1 to TRBJ2-7, with a weak D call TRBD1 (6 bases). Trimming shortened V by 4 bases and J by 4 bases, and 12 bases separated the two germline ends. Germline lookup yields CDR1 SGHRS and CDR2 YFSETQ. The CDR3 runs 13 residues. The CDR3 spells CASSRNREYEQYF. The CDR3, as DNA: TGCGCCAGCAGCCGGAACAGGGAGTACGAGCAGTACTTC.

This clonotype has ten or more counts. The chain uses TRBV5-1 and TRBJ2-5; 8 bases fit TRBD2. Germline CDR1 is SGHRS and CDR2 is YFSETQ. V was clipped by 4 bases and J by 7 bases; unmatched bases: 6. The CDR3 covers 13 residues. The CDR3 region has the DNA TGCGCCAGCAGCGCGGGACTAGTCGGGACCCAGTACTTC. Residues: CASSAGLVGTQYF.

In its sample, this clonotype was seen a few times. The chain recombines TRBV15 with TRBJ2-7; D possibly corresponds to TRBD2 (6 bases). Germline V gives CDR1 LNHNV, CDR2 YYDKDF (reference sequence). This CDR3 is built from 15 residues. V was clipped by 1 base and J by 0 bases, with 10 bases between them. The CDR3 sequence is CATSRGGGSSYEQYF. CDR3 bases: TGTGCCACCAGCAGAGGTGGGGGGTCCTCCTACGAGCAGTACTTC.

This clonotype was counted a few times. The V call is TRBV28, the J call TRBJ2-7; D is unclear. CDR1 MDHEN and CDR2 SYDVKM come from the germline V gene. Trimming stripped 4 bases from V and 3 bases from J, with 16 bases between. CDR3 size: 15 residues. CDR3 sequence: CASSSQTPLDYEQYF. Written as DNA, the CDR3 is TGTGCCAGCAGTTCCCAGACACCCTTGGACTACGAGCAGTACTTC.

A few counts support this clonotype. V is TRBV20-1 and J is TRBJ2-5; a possible D gene is TRBD1 (5 bases). The CDR3 is 12 residues long. V dropped 5 bases and J dropped 2 bases, with 9 bases sitting between them. CDR1 DFQATT and CDR2 SNEGSKA come from the germline V gene (reference sequence). CDR3 residues: CSAARQQETQYF. DNA for the CDR3: TGCAGTGCTGCTAGACAGCAAGAGACCCAGTACTTC.

This clonotype was recorded a few times. The genes are TRBV7-2 and TRBJ2-7; TRBD2 matches at 11 bases. CDR1 and CDR2 (germline): SGHTA, FQGNSA. The CDR3 covers 15 residues. Trimming removed 5 bases from V and 6 bases from J; junction bases left unmatched: 9. The CDR3 region is CASSATSGSYPEQYF. CDR3 in DNA: TGTGCCAGCAGCGCCACTAGCGGGAGTTATCCCGAGCAGTACTTC.

This clonotype has a handful of counts. V and J are TRBV20-1 and TRBJ2-3; D not certain. The CDR3 length is 13 residues. Germline CDR1 is DFQATT and CDR2 is SNEGSKA (reference sequence). Trimming took 0 bases from V and 2 from J, leaving 6 bases between them. DNA for the CDR3: TGCAGTGCTAGAGATCTTTTCACAGATACGCAGTATTTT. Its protein is CSARDLFTDTQYF.

This clonotype showed up just a few times. The chain couples TRBV6-1 to TRBJ2-7; 9 nucleotides match TRBD2. The germline V gene encodes CDR1 MNHNS and CDR2 SASEGT. V gave up 6 bases and J gave up 0 bases; unmatched junction bases: 9. CDR3 size: 16 residues. The DNA of the CDR3 is TGTGCCAGCAGCGATTTAACTAGCGGGCGCTCCTACGAGCAGTACTTC. It encodes CASSDLTSGRSYEQYF.

This clonotype was counted only a few times. The rearrangement joins TRBV5-1 to TRBJ1-2; tentatively, D is TRBD1 (5 bases). This CDR3 is 15 amino acids long. Germline-derived CDR1 and CDR2 are SGHRS and YFSETQ. Trimming shortened V by 8 bases and J by 0 bases, and 17 bases separated the two germline ends. The CDR3 DNA is TGCGCCAGTTCTTTAGGGGCACTTGCTAACTATGGCTACACCTTC. Translation: CASSLGALANYGYTF.

This clonotype was observed a handful of times. This chain links TRBV28 with TRBJ2-3; D uncertain. The germline V gene encodes CDR1 MDHEN and CDR2 SYDVKM. The length of the CDR3 is 13 residues. V shed 9 bases and J shed 2 bases, with 12 bases lying between them. In nucleotides, the CDR3 is TGTGCCAGTATTGCAACTCTCACAGATACGCAGTATTTT. Amino acid sequence: CASIATLTDTQYF. Combining the CDR3 with reference TRBV28 and TRBJ2-3 gives the whole variable domain DVKVTQSSRYLVKRTGEKVFLECVQDMDHENMFWYRQDPGLGLRLIYFSYDVKMKEKGDIPEGYSVSREKKERFSLILESASTNQTSMYLCASIATLTDTQYFGPGTRLTVL.